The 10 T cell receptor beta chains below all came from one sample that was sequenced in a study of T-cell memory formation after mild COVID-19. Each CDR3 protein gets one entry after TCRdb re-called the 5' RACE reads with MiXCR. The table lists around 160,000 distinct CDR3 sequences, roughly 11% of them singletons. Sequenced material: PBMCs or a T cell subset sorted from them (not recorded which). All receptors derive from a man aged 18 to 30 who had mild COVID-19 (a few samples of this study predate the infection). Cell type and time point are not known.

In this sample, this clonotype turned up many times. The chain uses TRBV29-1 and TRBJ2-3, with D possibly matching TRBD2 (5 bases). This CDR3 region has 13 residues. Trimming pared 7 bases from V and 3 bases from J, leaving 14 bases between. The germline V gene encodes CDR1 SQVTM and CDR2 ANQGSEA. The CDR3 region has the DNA TGCAGCGACCTCCGGGGAAGTACAGATACGCAGTATTTT. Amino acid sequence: CSDLRGSTDTQYF.

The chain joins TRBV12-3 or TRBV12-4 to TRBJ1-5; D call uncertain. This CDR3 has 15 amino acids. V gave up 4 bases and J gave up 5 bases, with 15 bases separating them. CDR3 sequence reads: CASSSGRLPDQPQHF. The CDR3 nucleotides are TGTGCCAGCAGTTCGGGCCGACTCCCTGATCAGCCCCAGCATTTT.

The CDR3 coding sequence is TGTGCCACTCGTATGGACAGGGGCAATTCACCCCTCCACTTT. Encoded protein: CATRMDRGNSPLHF. The J gene is TRBJ1-6, the V gene TRBV7-9, with 9 bases matching TRBD1. This CDR3 contains 14 residues. CDR1 is SEHNR, CDR2 FQNEAQ, per germline (reference sequence). Trimming removed 10 bases from V and 7 bases from J; junction bases left unmatched: 8.

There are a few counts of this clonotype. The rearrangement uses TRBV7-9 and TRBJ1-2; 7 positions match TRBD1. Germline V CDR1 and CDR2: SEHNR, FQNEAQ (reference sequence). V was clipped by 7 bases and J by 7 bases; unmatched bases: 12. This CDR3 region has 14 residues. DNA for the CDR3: TGTGCCAGCACACTCGACAGGGAAATTGGTGGCTACACCTTC. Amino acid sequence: CASTLDREIGGYTF.

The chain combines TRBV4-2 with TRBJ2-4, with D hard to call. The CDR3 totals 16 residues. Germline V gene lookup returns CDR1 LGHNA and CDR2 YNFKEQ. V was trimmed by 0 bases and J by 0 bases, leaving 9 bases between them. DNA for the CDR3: TGTGCCAGCAGCCAAGACCTGGGGTTAGCCAAAAACATTCAGTACTTC. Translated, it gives CASSQDLGLAKNIQYF.

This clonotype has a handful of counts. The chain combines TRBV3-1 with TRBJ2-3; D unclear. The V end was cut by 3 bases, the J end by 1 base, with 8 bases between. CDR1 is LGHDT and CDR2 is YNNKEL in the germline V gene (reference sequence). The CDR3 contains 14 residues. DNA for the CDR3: TGTGCCAGCAGCCACAAACTGCGCACAGATACGCAGTATTTT. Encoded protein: CASSHKLRTDTQYF.

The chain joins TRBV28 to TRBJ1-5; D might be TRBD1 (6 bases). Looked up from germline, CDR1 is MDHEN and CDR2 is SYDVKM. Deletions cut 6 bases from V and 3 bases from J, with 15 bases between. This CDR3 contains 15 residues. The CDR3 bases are TGTGCCAGCAGCGGGCAGGGGATAGACAATCAGCCCCAGCATTTT. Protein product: CASSGQGIDNQPQHF. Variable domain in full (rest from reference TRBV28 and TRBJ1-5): DVKVTQSSRYLVKRTGEKVFLECVQDMDHENMFWYRQDPGLGLRLIYFSYDVKMKEKGDIPEGYSVSREKKERFSLILESASTNQTSMYLCASSGQGIDNQPQHFGDGTRLSIL.

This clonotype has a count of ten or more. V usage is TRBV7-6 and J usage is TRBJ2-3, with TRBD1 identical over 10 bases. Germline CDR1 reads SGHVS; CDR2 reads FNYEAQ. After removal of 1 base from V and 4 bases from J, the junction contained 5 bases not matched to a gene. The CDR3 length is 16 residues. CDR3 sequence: CASSLEGDRGSDTQYF. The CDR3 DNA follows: TGTGCCAGCAGCTTAGAAGGGGACAGGGGTTCAGATACGCAGTATTTT.

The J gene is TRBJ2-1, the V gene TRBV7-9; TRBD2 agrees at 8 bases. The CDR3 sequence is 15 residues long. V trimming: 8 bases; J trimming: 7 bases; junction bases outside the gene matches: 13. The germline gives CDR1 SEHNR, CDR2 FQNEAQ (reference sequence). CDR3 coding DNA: TGTGCCAGCGACCCGGGACTAGATCTGACGAATGAGCAGTTCTTC. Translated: CASDPGLDLTNEQFF.

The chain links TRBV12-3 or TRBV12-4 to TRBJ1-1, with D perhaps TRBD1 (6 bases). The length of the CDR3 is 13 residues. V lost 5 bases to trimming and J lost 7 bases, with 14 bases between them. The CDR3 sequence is CASSQVQGVEAFF. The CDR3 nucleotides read TGTGCCAGCAGTCAAGTACAGGGAGTTGAAGCTTTCTTT.